This paragraph reports one TCR beta chain. This sample stems from a study of cytotoxic CD8 clonotypes in ibrutinib-treated CLL. The length of the CDR3 is 16 residues. The trim removed 6 bases at V and 1 base at J, leaving 8 bases unmatched. The germline CDR1 and CDR2 sequences are SGHAT and FQNNGV. With sequencing, the targeted depth ranged from 1 in 200,000 to 1 in 1 million T cells. The data were produced by immunoSEQ multiplex PCR, yet TCRdb's version contains in-frame clones alone and is incomplete. The sample holds about 140,000 clones, about 84% seen once. Source: PBMCs, taken after 36 months of ibrutinib treatment. The chain employs TRBV11-2 and TRBJ2-7, with 11 bases aligning to TRBD2. The TCR originated in a human donor with chronic lymphocytic leukemia. The CDR3 spells CASRSTSGKSSYEQYF. DNA for the CDR3: TGTGCCAGCAGGTCGACTAGCGGGAAGTCATCCTACGAGCAGTACTTC.